This T cell receptor (beta chain) was identified in a study of blood T cell repertoires in COVID-19 (dated by TCRdb to 2019 to 2021). Context from the whole study: The collaborator samples originated in the United States, Italy and Spain and spanned the acute and convalescent phases of COVID-19. The repertoires were released in a freely available public database intended as a resource for research on the immune response to SARS-CoV-2. Sample metadata almost always included a de-identified subject ID, COVID-19 status, age in years and sex. Where HLA class I and class II types were available, the types were taken from metadata supplied by the sample provider, not from assay-based typing. Deeply sampled blood TCRbeta repertoires from subjects exposed to, actively infected with, or recovered from COVID-19 were included in the dataset. The samples were drawn from two sources: the first 160 participants of the ongoing ImmuneRACE study, and 950 to 1,500 subjects contributed by 6 global collaborators. The material from the prospective study consisted of cDNA or gDNA derived from T cells, B-cell-depleted T cells, or PBMCs. The study at large found these results: Clinical and demographic metadata were provided uncurated, with the amount varying by source and participant.

TCRbeta CDR3 regions were amplified from genomic DNA using the immunoSEQ Assay, a bias-controlled multiplex PCR. The study's own analysis went as follows. Within the assay, amplification of reference gene primers was used to estimate how many nucleated cells each sample contained. Sequence reads were collapsed and filtered to measure the absolute abundance of every unique TCRbeta CDR3 rearrangement. For each sample, productive Simpson clonality was calculated by taking the square root of Simpson's diversity index across productive rearrangements. TCRdb re-hosts the immuneACCESS table, in-frame sequences only. Its copies lack some clones; in the studies checked, an unresolved V gene accounts for under half of them, and the cause for the rest is not known. The V and J calls and the clone size are those of that table, but D and trimming were determined from the DNA. The sample table holds tens of thousands of clones, of which about 80% were seen once. The top ten constitute around 4.3% of the sample.

Collaborating institutions collected whole blood in K2EDTA tubes following their own protocols. For TCRbeta analysis, collaborator samples were shipped as frozen whole blood, as isolated PBMCs, or as DNA extracted from either sample type. This clone showed up just a few times. The antigen it recognizes is unknown. No base-level quality is on record; no much larger clone is a single base apart. The germline V gene provides CDR1 SQVTM and CDR2 ANQGSEA. The CDR3 holds 15 amino acids from the cysteine to the phenylalanine. Only CDR3 DNA is held: 45 bases, read in frame from base 1. V loses 5 bases at its end and J loses 1 base; junction bases beyond the gene matches: 5.

This sequence uses TRBV29-1 and TRBJ2-1, with 10 bases aligning to TRBD2. The receptor's source is an older woman with acute or convalescent COVID-19. Sequencing was performed on peripheral blood. The CDR3 region reads CSVRSGGASYNEQFF. In nucleotides, the sequence is TGCAGCGTTCGGAGCGGGGGGGCGTCCTACAATGAGCAGTTCTTC.